This note documents a single TCR beta chain sequence. The PCR used 60 Vbeta and 13 Jbeta primers. Here immunoSEQ multiplex PCR was the method, and the copy in TCRdb shows in-frame clones only, minus some. The sample holds approximately 140,000 clones, more than 75% seen once. Germline CDR1 SGHVS, CDR2 FQNEAQ. The CDR3 contains 17 residues. Trimming stripped 1 base from V and 0 bases from J, with 14 bases between. This sample was taken from a study of cytomegalovirus exposure and HLA in healthy donors. On the study more broadly: Among the approximately 370 donors who were genotyped, roughly 86% fell in the genetic ancestry cluster that is associated with self-reported Caucasian donors.

The genes are TRBV7-8 and TRBJ2-3; TRBD2 is a possible D gene (6 bases). The source material was PBMCs. The clonotype was recovered from a man aged 18 to 29 in good health and CMV-seronegative. This CDR3 reads CASSLVGTPTSTDTQYF. The CDR3 nucleotides are TGTGCCAGCAGCTTAGTAGGGACTCCAACTAGCACAGATACGCAGTATTTT. Variable domain in full (rest from reference TRBV7-8 and TRBJ2-3): GAGVSQSPRYKVAKRGQDVALRCDPISGHVSLFWYQQALGQGPEFLTYFQNEAQLDKSGLPSDRFFAERPEGSVSTLKIQRTQQEDSAVYLCASSLVGTPTSTDTQYFGPGTRLTVL.